The 7 T cell receptor beta chains below come from one sample, sequenced in a study of blood T cells in healthy people across ages. PCR was performed a second time for about 7 to 11 cycles using a sample-barcoded 5' primer and a J-beta primer mix. TCRdb re-called the 5' RACE reads with MiXCR, one entry per CDR3 protein. The table includes roughly 1,300,000 distinct CDR3 sequences, approximately 60% detected once. Source material: blood. These receptors were collected from a man younger than 35 in good health.

This clonotype came up a few times. This rearrangement joins TRBV4-3 to TRBJ2-6; no firm D call. The length of the CDR3 is 13 residues. V gave up 4 bases and J gave up 3 bases, with 4 bases separating them. Germline CDR1 and CDR2: LGHNA and YSLEER. CDR3 in DNA: TGCGCCAGCAGCCCGGTTGGGGCCAACGTCCTGACTTTC. The encoded protein is CASSPVGANVLTF.

This clonotype was counted ten times or more. The chain combines TRBV5-1 with TRBJ1-1; 9 bases are a match to TRBD1. V lost 3 bases to trimming and J lost 4 bases; unmatched junction nucleotides: 4. The CDR3 consists of 14 residues. Germline V gives CDR1 SGHRS, CDR2 YFSETQ. DNA for the CDR3: TGCGCCAGCAGCTACACAGGGGGCCTCACTGAAGCTTTCTTT. Protein sequence: CASSYTGGLTEAFF. The full variable domain, completed using reference TRBV5-1 and TRBJ1-1, is KAGVTQTPRYLIKTRGQQVTLSCSPISGHRSVSWYQQTPGQGLQFLFEYFSETQRNKGNFPGRFSGRQFSNSRSEMNVSTLELGDSALYLCASSYTGGLTEAFFGQGTRLTVV.

The genes are TRBV27 and TRBJ1-2; tentatively, D is TRBD1 (5 bases). This CDR3 has 15 residues. Germline V gene data show CDR1 as MNHEY and CDR2 as SMNVEV (reference sequence). V lost 2 bases to trimming and J lost 4 bases, with 14 bases between them. CDR3 protein: CASSLRVRAPYGYTF. Here the CDR3 DNA reads TGTGCCAGCAGTTTAAGGGTCAGGGCTCCCTATGGCTACACCTTC.

The V call is TRBV20-1, the J call TRBJ2-3; D is possibly TRBD1 or TRBD2 (5 bases each). Germline V gives CDR1 DFQATT, CDR2 SNEGSKA (reference sequence). V was shortened by 7 bases and J by 6 bases, with 23 bases between the two germline ends. This CDR3 spans 15 amino acids. This CDR3 reads CSVRGLAFGADTQYF. Written as DNA, the CDR3 is TGCAGTGTAAGGGGCCTAGCCTTTGGGGCGGATACGCAGTATTTT.

For the CDR3, the DNA is TGCAGCGTTTTAGGTCCCGAACTAGCGGGCTATGAGCAGTTCTTC. Amino acids: CSVLGPELAGYEQFF. The chain couples TRBV29-1 to TRBJ2-1, with 9 bases lining up with TRBD2. V trimming: 5 bases; J trimming: 8 bases; junction bases outside the gene matches: 13. The germline V gene encodes CDR1 SQVTM and CDR2 ANQGSEA. This CDR3 is built from 15 residues.

V is TRBV4-3 and J is TRBJ1-4; TRBD1 aligns across 8 bases. V was pared by 0 bases and J by 4 bases, with 7 bases of the junction left unmatched. Germline CDR1 LGHNA, CDR2 YSLEER. The CDR3 spans 17 residues. The CDR3 nucleotides are TGCGCCAGCAGCCAAGAAGACAACAGGGGGTTTAATGAAAAACTGTTTTTT. Protein sequence: CASSQEDNRGFNEKLFF.

The rearrangement links TRBV5-1 to TRBJ2-5, with 8 bases lining up with TRBD2. The CDR3 spans 14 residues. Germline V gene data show CDR1 as SGHRS and CDR2 as YFSETQ. Trimming at V came to 5 bases and at J to 3 bases, leaving 6 bases not matched to a gene. CDR3 sequence: CASRREGEEETQYF. In DNA, the CDR3 is TGCGCCAGCAGACGGGAGGGAGAGGAAGAGACCCAGTACTTC.